This TCR beta chain was obtained from a study of identical twins. A universal primer site was added by template switching, and unique molecular identifiers were carried by the cDNA. TCRdb analysed the 5' RACE reads with MiXCR anew, one entry per CDR3 protein. The sample lists 690,000 or so distinct CDR3 sequences, 5.5% to 6.5% occurring once. Study findings and constraints: Zero-insertion results could be subject to partial confounding by invariant MAIT and iNKT cells. Instead of following the same donors, the conclusions were based on cross-sectional statistical analysis. There were fewer insertions in abundant cord blood beta clonotypes, but memory repertoires showed no such pattern.

The CDR3 loop spans 13 amino acids. Trimming left V 0 bases short and J 3 bases short, with 6 bases between. Germline V lookup: CDR1 LGHNA, CDR2 YNFKEQ. This clonotype has a count of ten or more. The target antigen is unknown. V gene TRBV4-2 combines with J gene TRBJ2-7; D gene ambiguous. What was sequenced was naive T cells sorted from blood. The sequence derives from a man between 18 and 29 years old in good health. CDR3 region: CASSQEGFYEQYF. The CDR3 DNA sequence: TGTGCCAGCAGCCAAGAGGGATTCTACGAGCAGTACTTC.